Detailed here is one T cell receptor (beta chain). This sample is drawn from a study of blood T cells in healthy people across ages. The CDR3 totals 13 residues. From germline, CDR1 is KGHDR and CDR2 SFDVKD. V lost 5 bases to trimming and J lost 2 bases, with 6 bases between them. Sample-barcoded 5' priming and a J-beta primer mix drove a second PCR of roughly 6 to 12 cycles. TCRdb re-derived calls from the 5' RACE reads in MiXCR, one entry per CDR3 protein. The data contain roughly 680,000 distinct CDR3 sequences, under 25% of them seen just once; the ten biggest clones take up 3.5% to 4%. Each donor gave approximately 9.5 milliliters of peripheral blood.

This chain connects TRBV24-1 to TRBJ1-5; weak D call: TRBD1 (5 bases). Sequences were obtained from blood. This sequence originates from a man between 65 and 85 years old in good health. The CDR3: CATSVGGNQPQHF. CDR3 bases: TGTGCCACCAGTGTAGGGGGCAATCAGCCCCAGCATTTT.